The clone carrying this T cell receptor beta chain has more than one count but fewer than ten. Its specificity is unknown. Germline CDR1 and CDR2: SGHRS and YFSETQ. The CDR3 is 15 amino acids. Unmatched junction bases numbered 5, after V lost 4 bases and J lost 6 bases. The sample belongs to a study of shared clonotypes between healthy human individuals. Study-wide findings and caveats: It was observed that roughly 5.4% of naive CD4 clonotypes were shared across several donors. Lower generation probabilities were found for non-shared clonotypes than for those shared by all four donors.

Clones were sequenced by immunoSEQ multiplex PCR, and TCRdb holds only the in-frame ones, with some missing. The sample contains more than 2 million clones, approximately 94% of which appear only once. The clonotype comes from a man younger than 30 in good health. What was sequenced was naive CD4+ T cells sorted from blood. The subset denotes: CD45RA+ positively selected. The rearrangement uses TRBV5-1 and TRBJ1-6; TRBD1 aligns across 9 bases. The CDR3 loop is CASSPGTGPNSPLHF. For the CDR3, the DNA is TGCGCCAGCAGCCCCGGGACAGGGCCTAATTCACCCCTCCACTTT. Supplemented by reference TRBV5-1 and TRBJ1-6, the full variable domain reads KAGVTQTPRYLIKTRGQQVTLSCSPISGHRSVSWYQQTPGQGLQFLFEYFSETQRNKGNFPGRFSGRQFSNSRSEMNVSTLELGDSALYLCASSPGTGPNSPLHFGNGTRLTVT.